The entry that follows covers one T cell receptor (beta chain) sequence. Germline CDR1 is MNHNS and CDR2 is SASEGT. This CDR3 has 13 amino acids. Trimming pared 10 bases from V and 4 bases from J, leaving 16 bases between. This record belongs to a study of cytomegalovirus exposure and HLA in healthy donors. The PCR made use of 60 Vbeta and 13 Jbeta primers. Libraries were prepared by immunoSEQ multiplex PCR; TCRdb keeps only in-frame clonotypes and omits some of them. The sample has more than 95,000 clones, approximately 79% seen once. The origin of this receptor is a man aged 25-45 years in good health and CMV-seronegative. The chain is built from TRBV6-1 and TRBJ1-2; D perhaps matches TRBD1 (6 bases). The source material was PBMCs. CDR3 nucleotides: TGTGCCACCGCTACAGGGTTTTTCTATGGCTACACCTTC. Encoded protein: CATATGFFYGYTF.